What follows are 8 T cell receptor beta chains derived from one specimen sequenced in a study of STAT5B mutations in CD4+ large granular lymphocyte leukemia. Sequencing was performed with immunoSEQ multiplex PCR; in TCRdb, only in-frame clones are kept and a portion is missing. The data hold several thousand clones, with 76% observed a single time. The specimen was PBMCs. These receptors were collected from a woman in her sixties or seventies with CD4+ T-cell large granular lymphocyte leukemia.

V is TRBV2 and J is TRBJ2-7; 7 nucleotides match TRBD2. Per the germline V gene, CDR1 is SNHLY and CDR2 is FYNNEI. This CDR3 spans 15 amino acids. Germline trimming cut 6 bases from V and 2 bases from J; bases unmatched to any gene: 10. Here the CDR3 DNA reads TGTGCCAGCAGCGGGGGGACGGCACCAACCTACGAGCAGTACTTC. It yields the protein CASSGGTAPTYEQYF. Using reference TRBV2 and TRBJ2-7 for the parts outside the CDR3, the full variable domain is EPEVTQTPSHQVTQMGQEVILRCVPISNHLYFYWYRQILGQKVEFLVSFYNNEISEKSEIFDDQFSVERPDGSNFTLKIRSTKLEDSAMYFCASSGGTAPTYEQYFGPGTRLTVT.

The rearrangement uses TRBV5-4 and TRBJ2-7, with 7 bases that match TRBD2. The V and J ends lost 5 bases and 3 bases, in that order; junction bases with no gene match: 8. The CDR3 covers 14 residues. CDR1 and CDR2 from the germline V gene are SGHNT and YYREEE (reference sequence). The DNA for the CDR3 is TGTGCCAGCAGGGAAGCGGGAAGCTTCTACGAGCAGTACTTC. Protein: CASREAGSFYEQYF.

The V gene is TRBV13, the J gene TRBJ2-1, with a weak D call TRBD2 (6 bases). This CDR3 is 16 amino acids long. Trimming cost V 2 bases and J 4 bases, with 15 bases left between them. Germline V lookup: CDR1 PRHDT, CDR2 FYEKMQ (reference sequence). This CDR3 reads CASSLSVLATYNEQFF. CDR3 sequence (DNA): TGTGCCAGCAGCTTAAGTGTACTAGCCACTTACAATGAGCAGTTCTTC. Together with reference TRBV13 and TRBJ2-1, the CDR3 gives the full variable domain: AAGVIQSPRHLIKEKRETATLKCYPIPRHDTVYWYQQGPGQDPQFLISFYEKMQSDKGSIPDRFSAQQFSDYHSELNMSSLELGDSALYFCASSLSVLATYNEQFFGPGTRLTVL.

This clone came up a few times. The chain couples TRBV5-1 to TRBJ1-4; 8 nucleotides align to TRBD1. The CDR3 is 15 amino acids. After removal of 1 base from V and 8 bases from J, the junction contained 7 bases not matched to a gene. The germline CDR1 and CDR2 sequences are SGHRS and YFSETQ. DNA of the CDR3: TGCGCCAGCAGCTTGAGGACAGGGCAGGAGGAAAAACTGTTTTTT. Translated: CASSLRTGQEEKLFF.

The chain joins TRBV19 to TRBJ2-3, with D maybe TRBD1 (5 bases). V shed 3 bases and J shed 0 bases, with 10 bases lying between them. The CDR3 totals 15 residues. Germline CDR1 is LNHDA and CDR2 is SQIVND (reference sequence). CDR3 sequence (DNA): TGTGCCAGTAGTATGGGTCAGGGAAGCACAGATACGCAGTATTTT. Translation gives CASSMGQGSTDTQYF.

In this sample, this clone turned up a few times. The V call is TRBV10-3, the J call TRBJ2-2; 8 nucleotides agree with TRBD1. Unmatched junction bases numbered 7, after V lost 8 bases and J lost 2 bases. From germline, CDR1 is ENHRY and CDR2 SYGVKD. The CDR3 has 15 residues. The CDR3 nucleotides are TGTGCCATCTCCCTGGGGACAGGTAACACCGGGGAGCTGTTTTTT. Translating it yields CAISLGTGNTGELFF.

The V gene is TRBV7-2, the J gene TRBJ1-4; 7 bases map to TRBD1. Germline V gene sequence: CDR1 SGHTA, CDR2 FQGNSA. The CDR3 runs 14 residues. V trimming: 1 base; J trimming: 11 bases; junction bases outside the gene matches: 7. CDR3 loop: CASSLDRGPGKLFF. The CDR3 nucleotides read TGTGCCAGCAGCTTAGATAGGGGGCCGGGGAAACTGTTTTTT.

The chain has TRBV30 and TRBJ1-2; D call uncertain. CDR3 size: 13 residues. V lost 0 bases and J lost 7, with 12 bases in between. From germline, CDR1 is GTSNPN and CDR2 SVGIG (reference sequence). CDR3 nucleotides: TGTGCCTGGAGTGTATCGGCCGGTCGTGGCTACACCTTC. Amino acids: CAWSVSAGRGYTF.